This T cell receptor (beta chain) came from a study of OX40 agonist ivuxolimab in advanced cancers. Study context: Partial responses occurred in Three dose-escalation patients, one with hepatocellular carcinoma and two with cutaneous melanoma.

Produced via immunoSEQ multiplex PCR; TCRdb's table is partial and in-frame only. Of fewer than 90,000 clones in the sample, about 91% were seen once. The length of the CDR3 is 15 residues. Trimming shortened V by 0 bases and J by 0 bases, and 7 bases separated the two germline ends. CDR1 and CDR2 from the germline V gene are MNHNY and SVGAGI (reference sequence). The receptor's source is an adult with an advanced solid tumor such as melanoma, head and neck, liver or kidney cancer. V usage is TRBV6-6 and J usage is TRBJ2-3; D gene ambiguous. Specimen: CD4+ or CD8+ T cells sorted from blood, collected in a trial of the OX40 agonist ivuxolimab. CDR3 coding DNA: TGTGCCAGCAGTTACTCGAGTTTCAGCACAGATACGCAGTATTTT. Protein sequence: CASSYSSFSTDTQYF.